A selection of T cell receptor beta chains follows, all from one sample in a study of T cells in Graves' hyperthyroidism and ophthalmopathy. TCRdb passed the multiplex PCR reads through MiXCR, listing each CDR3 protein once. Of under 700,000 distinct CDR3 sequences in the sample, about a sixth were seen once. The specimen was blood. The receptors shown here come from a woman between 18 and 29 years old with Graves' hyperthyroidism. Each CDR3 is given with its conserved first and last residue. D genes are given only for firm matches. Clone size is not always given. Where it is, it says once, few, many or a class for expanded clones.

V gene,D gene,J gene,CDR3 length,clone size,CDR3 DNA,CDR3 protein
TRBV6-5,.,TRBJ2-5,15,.,TGTGCCAGCAGTTACGGGAAGCGCAGTTTCTCGACCCAGTACTTC,CASSYGKRSFSTQYF
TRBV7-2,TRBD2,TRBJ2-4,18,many,TGTGCCAGCAGCTTAGTGGGTAGTAGCGGGGTAGCCAAAAACATTCAGTACTTC,CASSLVGSSGVAKNIQYF
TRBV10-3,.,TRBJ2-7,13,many,TGTGCCATCAGGGGTAACAGGGACGGCGAGCAGTACTTC,CAIRGNRDGEQYF
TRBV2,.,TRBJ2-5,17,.,TGTGCCAGCAGCGTGGAATTAGCGGAGACGCTTCGGGAGACCCAGTACTTC,CASSVELAETLRETQYF
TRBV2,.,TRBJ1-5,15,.,TGTGCCAGCAGTGGTCTGGGGGGAAGCAATCAGCCCCAGCATTTT,CASSGLGGSNQPQHF
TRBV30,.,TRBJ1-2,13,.,TGTGCCTGGAGTATCCTAACGGGAGGGGGGAGGACCTTC,CAWSILTGGGRTF
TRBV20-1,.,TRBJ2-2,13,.,TGCAGTGCTAGAGCTCGGAGTTCCGGGGAGCTGTTTTTT,CSARARSSGELFF
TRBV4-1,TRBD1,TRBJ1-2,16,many,TGCGCCAGCAGCCCCCCTAGGGACAGGGGGAACTATGGCTACACCTTC,CASSPPRDRGNYGYTF
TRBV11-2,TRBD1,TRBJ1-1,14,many,TGTGCCAGCAGCCCAGGGGGCGCAGACACTGAAGCTTTCTTT,CASSPGGADTEAFF
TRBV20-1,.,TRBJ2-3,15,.,TGCAGTGCTGGGGGGCTAGCGGCTAGCACAGATACGCAGTATTTT,CSAGGLAASTDTQYF
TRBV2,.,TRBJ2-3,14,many,TGTGCCAGCCGAAGCGAGGGGGGCACAGATACGCAGTATTTT,CASRSEGGTDTQYF
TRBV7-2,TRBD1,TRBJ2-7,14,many,TGTGCCAGCAGCCGGGGACAGGGGAGATACGAGCAGTACTTC,CASSRGQGRYEQYF
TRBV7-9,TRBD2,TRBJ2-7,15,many,TGTGCCAGCAGCGAAGGGGGACTAGCGATATACGAGCAGTACTTC,CASSEGGLAIYEQYF
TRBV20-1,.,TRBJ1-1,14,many,TGCAGTGCTAGGGGGGGCAGCTTGAACACTGAAGCTTTCTTT,CSARGGSLNTEAFF
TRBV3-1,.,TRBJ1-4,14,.,TGTGCCAGCAGCCAAGCACAGCGTAATGAAAAACTGTTTTTT,CASSQAQRNEKLFF
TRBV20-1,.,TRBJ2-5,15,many,TGCAGTGCTAGACTCGGTTCAGTGGGGCGAGAGACCCAGTACTTC,CSARLGSVGRETQYF
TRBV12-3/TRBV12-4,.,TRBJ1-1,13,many,TGTGCCAGCAGTTCACGTAGGTCCCTAGGGGCTTTCTTT,CASSSRRSLGAFF
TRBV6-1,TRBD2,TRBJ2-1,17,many,TGTGCCAGCAGTGAAAGACTAGCGGGAGGGCCATACAATGAGCAGTTCTTC,CASSERLAGGPYNEQFF
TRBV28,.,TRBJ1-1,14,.,TGTGCCAGCAGTTTATTTTTAGGGAACACTGAAGCTTTCTTT,CASSLFLGNTEAFF
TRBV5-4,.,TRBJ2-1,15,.,TGTGCCAGCAGCCTGAGAGGGGGGCGCTACAATGAGCAGTTCTTC,CASSLRGGRYNEQFF
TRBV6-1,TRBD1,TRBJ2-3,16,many,TGTGCCAGCAGCTTAACAGGGGGCGGGAATGCAGATACGCAGTATTTT,CASSLTGGGNADTQYF
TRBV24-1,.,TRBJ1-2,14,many,TGTGCCACCAGTGACCCAGGGGAGCGATATGGCTACACCTTC,CATSDPGERYGYTF
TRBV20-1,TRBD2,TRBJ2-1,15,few,TGCAGTGCTAGGTTACTAGCGGGAGACTACAATGAGCAGTTCTTC,CSARLLAGDYNEQFF
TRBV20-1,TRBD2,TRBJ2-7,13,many,TGCAGTGCTTTAGCGGGATTTTCCTACGAGCAGTACTTC,CSALAGFSYEQYF
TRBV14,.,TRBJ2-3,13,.,TGTGCCAGCAGCCAAGCCGGAGTCTTCACGCAGTATTTT,CASSQAGVFTQYF
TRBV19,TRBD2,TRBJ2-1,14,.,TGTGCCAGTAGTAGGGCTAGCGGGATGGATGAGCAGTTCTTC,CASSRASGMDEQFF
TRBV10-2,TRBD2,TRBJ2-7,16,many,TGCGCCAGCAGTGAGTCGCAGCGGGAGAGAATTGGCGAGCAGTACTTC,CASSESQRERIGEQYF
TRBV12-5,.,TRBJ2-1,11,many,TGTGCTAGTGGTTTTTCTAGAGAGCAGTTCTTC,CASGFSREQFF
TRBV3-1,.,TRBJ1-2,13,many,TGTGCCAGCAGCCGGGACGGCTTCTATGGCTACACCTTC,CASSRDGFYGYTF
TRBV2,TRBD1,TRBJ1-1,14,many,TGTGCCAGCAGTGAAATACAGGGGAACACTGAAGCTCTCTTT,CASSEIQGNTEALF
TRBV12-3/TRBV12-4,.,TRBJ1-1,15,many,TGTGCCAGCAGCCCTCAATCTAGGACGAACACTGAAGCTTTCTTT,CASSPQSRTNTEAFF
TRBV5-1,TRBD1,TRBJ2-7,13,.,TGCGCCAGCAGCGGCGACAGGGGCCACGAGCAGTACTTC,CASSGDRGHEQYF
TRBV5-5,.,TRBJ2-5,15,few,TGTGCCAGCAGCCAGGGGGAGGGCCGGCGAGAGACCCAGTACTTC,CASSQGEGRRETQYF
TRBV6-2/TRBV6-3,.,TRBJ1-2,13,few,TGTGCCAGCAGATCAATCGACAACTATGGCTACACCTTC,CASRSIDNYGYTF
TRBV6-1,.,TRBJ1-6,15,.,TGTGCCACTTGCCACCCGGGCGAAGGGAATTCACCCCTCCACTTT,CATCHPGEGNSPLHF
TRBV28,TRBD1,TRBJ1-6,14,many,TGTGCCAGCAGCCGGGACAGGGTAACTTCACCCCTCCACTTT,CASSRDRVTSPLHF
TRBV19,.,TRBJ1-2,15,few,TGTGCCAGTAGTCCCCTCCTTGGGGGGCCGTATGGCTACACCTTC,CASSPLLGGPYGYTF
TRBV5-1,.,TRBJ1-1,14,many,TGCGCCAGCAGCTCTCGATCAACGAACACTGAAGCTTTCTTT,CASSSRSTNTEAFF
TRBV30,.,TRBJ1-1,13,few,TGTGCCTGGAGTTATGGGCGCTGGACTGAAGCTTTCTTT,CAWSYGRWTEAFF
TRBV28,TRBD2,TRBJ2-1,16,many,TGTGCCAGCAGTTTTGTGACTAGCGGGGGTGGCTATGAGCAGTTCTTC,CASSFVTSGGGYEQFF
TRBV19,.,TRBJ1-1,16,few,TGTGCCAGTAGTTCCCTTACCCTGACAGGGAACACTGAAGCTTTCTTT,CASSSLTLTGNTEAFF
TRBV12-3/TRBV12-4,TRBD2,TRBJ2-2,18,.,TGTGCCAGCAGTCCCGGGACTAGCGGGAGGGCGAACACCGGGGAGCTGTTTTTT,CASSPGTSGRANTGELFF
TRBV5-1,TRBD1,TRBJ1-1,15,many,TGCGCCAGCAGCCCCAAGGGACAGGTCGCCACTGAAGCTTTCTTT,CASSPKGQVATEAFF
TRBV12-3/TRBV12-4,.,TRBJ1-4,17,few,TGTGCCAGCAGTTCCCAAAGGTCCGGGGCAACTAATGAAAAACTGTTTTTT,CASSSQRSGATNEKLFF
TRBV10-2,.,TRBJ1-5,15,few,TGCGCCACCCTAAAACGGGTAGGAGGGGATCAGCCCCAGCATTTT,CATLKRVGGDQPQHF
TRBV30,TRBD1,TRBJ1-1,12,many,TGTGCGGCCGGGACAGGGGGCACTGAAGCTTTCTTT,CAAGTGGTEAFF
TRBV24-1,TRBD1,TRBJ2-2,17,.,TGTGCCACCAGTGAACCCGGACAGGGTTCGAACACCGGGGAGCTGTTTTTT,CATSEPGQGSNTGELFF